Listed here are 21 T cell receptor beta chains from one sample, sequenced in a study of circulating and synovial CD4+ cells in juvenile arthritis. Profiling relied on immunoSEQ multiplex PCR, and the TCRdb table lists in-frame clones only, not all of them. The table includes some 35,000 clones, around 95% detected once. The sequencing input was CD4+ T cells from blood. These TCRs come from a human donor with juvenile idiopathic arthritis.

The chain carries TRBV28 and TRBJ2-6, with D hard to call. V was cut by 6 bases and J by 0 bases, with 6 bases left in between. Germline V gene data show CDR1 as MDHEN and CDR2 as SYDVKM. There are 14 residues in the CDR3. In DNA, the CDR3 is TGTGCCAGCAGCACAAACTCTGGGGCCAACGTCCTGACTTTC. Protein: CASSTNSGANVLTF.

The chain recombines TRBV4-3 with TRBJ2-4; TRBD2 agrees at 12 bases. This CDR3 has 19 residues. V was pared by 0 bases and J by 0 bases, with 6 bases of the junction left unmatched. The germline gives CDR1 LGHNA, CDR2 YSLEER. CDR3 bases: TGCGCCAGCAGCCAAGATTCCGCTAGCGGGGGGGGAGCCAAAAACATTCAGTACTTC. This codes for CASSQDSASGGGAKNIQYF.

CDR3 sequence (DNA): TGTGCCAGCAGCTTGGTTGCGAGTTACCAGTTCTTC. This sequence encodes CASSLVASYQFF. This rearrangement joins TRBV5-4 to TRBJ2-1; D is unresolved. Germline V gives CDR1 SGHNT, CDR2 YYREEE (reference sequence). The CDR3 has 12 amino acids. Trimming cost V 0 bases and J 13 bases, with 11 bases left between them.

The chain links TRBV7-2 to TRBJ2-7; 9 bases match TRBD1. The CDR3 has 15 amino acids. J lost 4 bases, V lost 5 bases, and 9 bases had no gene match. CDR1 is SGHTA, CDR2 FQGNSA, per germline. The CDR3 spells CASSPWTGEGYEQYF. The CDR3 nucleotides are TGTGCCAGCAGCCCCTGGACAGGGGAGGGTTACGAGCAGTACTTC.

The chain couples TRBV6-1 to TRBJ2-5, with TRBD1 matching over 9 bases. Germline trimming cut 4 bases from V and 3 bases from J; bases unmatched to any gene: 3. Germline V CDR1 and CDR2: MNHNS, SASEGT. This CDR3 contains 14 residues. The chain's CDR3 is CASSVRDREETQYF. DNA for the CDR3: TGTGCCAGCAGTGTCCGGGACAGGGAAGAGACCCAGTACTTC.

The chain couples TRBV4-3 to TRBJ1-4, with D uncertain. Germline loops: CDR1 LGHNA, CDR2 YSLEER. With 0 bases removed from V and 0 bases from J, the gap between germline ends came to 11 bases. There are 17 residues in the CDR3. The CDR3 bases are TGCGCCAGCAGCCAAGATTGGGCCCGAGCAACTAATGAAAAACTGTTTTTT. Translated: CASSQDWARATNEKLFF.

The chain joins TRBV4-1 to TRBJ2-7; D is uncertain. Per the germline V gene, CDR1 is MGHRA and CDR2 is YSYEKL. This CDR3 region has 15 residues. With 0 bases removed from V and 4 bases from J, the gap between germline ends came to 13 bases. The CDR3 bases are TGCGCCAGCAGCCAAGACCCGCGGTTCCGATACGAGCAGTACTTC. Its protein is CASSQDPRFRYEQYF.

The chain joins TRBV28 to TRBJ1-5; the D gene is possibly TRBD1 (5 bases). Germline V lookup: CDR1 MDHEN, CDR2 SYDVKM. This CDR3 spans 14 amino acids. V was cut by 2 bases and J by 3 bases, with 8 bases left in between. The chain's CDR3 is CASSLRGANQPQHF. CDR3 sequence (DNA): TGTGCCAGCAGTTTAAGGGGTGCCAATCAGCCCCAGCATTTT. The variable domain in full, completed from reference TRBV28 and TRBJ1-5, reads DVKVTQSSRYLVKRTGEKVFLECVQDMDHENMFWYRQDPGLGLRLIYFSYDVKMKEKGDIPEGYSVSREKKERFSLILESASTNQTSMYLCASSLRGANQPQHFGDGTRLSIL.

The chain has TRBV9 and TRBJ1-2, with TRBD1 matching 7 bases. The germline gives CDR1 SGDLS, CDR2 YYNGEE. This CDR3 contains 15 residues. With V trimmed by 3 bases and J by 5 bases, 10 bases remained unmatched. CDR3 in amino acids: CASSERTGGGYGYTF. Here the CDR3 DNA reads TGTGCCAGCAGCGAAAGGACAGGAGGCGGTTATGGCTACACCTTC.

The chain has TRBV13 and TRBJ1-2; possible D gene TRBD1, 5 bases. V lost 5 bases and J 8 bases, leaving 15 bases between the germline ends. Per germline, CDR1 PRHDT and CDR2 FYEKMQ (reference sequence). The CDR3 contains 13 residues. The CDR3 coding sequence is TGTGCCAGCAGCCCCGCAGGGTCCTCCGGCTACACCTTC. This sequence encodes CASSPAGSSGYTF.

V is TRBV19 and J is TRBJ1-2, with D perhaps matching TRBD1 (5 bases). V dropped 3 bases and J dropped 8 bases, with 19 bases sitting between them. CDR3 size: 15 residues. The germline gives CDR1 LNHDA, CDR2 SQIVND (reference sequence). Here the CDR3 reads CASSMGDSRGRGYTF. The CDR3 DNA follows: TGTGCCAGTAGTATGGGGGACTCCCGTGGGAGAGGCTACACCTTC. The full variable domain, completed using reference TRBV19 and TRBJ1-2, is DGGITQSPKYLFRKEGQNVTLSCEQNLNHDAMYWYRQDPGQGLRLIYYSQIVNDFQKGDIAEGYSVSREKKESFPLTVTSAQKNPTAFYLCASSMGDSRGRGYTFGSGTRLTVV.

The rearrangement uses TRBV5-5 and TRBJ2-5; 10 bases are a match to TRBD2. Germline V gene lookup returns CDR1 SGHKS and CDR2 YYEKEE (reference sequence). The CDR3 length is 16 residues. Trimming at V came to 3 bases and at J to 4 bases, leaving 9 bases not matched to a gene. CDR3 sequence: CASSSQLAGKLETQYF. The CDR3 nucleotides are TGTGCCAGCAGCTCTCAACTAGCGGGAAAGCTAGAGACCCAGTACTTC.

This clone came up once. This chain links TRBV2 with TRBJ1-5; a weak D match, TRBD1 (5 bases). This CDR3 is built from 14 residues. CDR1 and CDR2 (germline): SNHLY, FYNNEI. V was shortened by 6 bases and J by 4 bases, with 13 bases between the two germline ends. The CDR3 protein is CASRADSLNQPQHF. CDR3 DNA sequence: TGTGCCAGCAGGGCCGACAGCCTAAATCAGCCCCAGCATTTT.

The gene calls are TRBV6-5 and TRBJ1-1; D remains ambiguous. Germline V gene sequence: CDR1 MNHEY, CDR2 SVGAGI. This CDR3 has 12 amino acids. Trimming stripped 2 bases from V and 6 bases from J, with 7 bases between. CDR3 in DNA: TGTGCCAGCAGTTACCGCGGGGCTGAAGCTTTCTTT. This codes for CASSYRGAEAFF.

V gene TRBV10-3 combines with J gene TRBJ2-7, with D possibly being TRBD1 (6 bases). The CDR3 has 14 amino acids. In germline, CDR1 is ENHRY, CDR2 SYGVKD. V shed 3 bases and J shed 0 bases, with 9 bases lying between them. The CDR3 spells CAISDWGRSYEQYF. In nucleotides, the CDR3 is TGTGCCATCAGTGATTGGGGGCGCTCCTACGAGCAGTACTTC.

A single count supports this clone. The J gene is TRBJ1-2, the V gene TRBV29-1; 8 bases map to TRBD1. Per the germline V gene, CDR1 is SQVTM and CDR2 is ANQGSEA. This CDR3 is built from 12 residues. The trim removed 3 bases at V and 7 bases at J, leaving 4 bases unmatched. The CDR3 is CSVEGQVPGYTF. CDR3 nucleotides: TGCAGCGTTGAGGGACAGGTACCTGGCTACACCTTC.

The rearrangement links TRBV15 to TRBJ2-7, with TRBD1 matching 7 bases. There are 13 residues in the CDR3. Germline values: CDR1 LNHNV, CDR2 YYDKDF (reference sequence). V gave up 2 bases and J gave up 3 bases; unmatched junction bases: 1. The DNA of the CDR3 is TGTGCCACCAGCAGAAGACAGGGCTACGAGCAGTACTTC. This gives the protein CATSRRQGYEQYF.

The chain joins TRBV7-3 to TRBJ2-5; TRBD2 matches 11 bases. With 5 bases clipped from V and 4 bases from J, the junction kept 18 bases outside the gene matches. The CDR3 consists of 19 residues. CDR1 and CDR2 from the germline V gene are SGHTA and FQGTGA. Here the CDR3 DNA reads TGTGCCAGCAGCCGTGGACTAGCGGGCGAACGACCCAACGGAGAGACCCAGTACTTC. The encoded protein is CASSRGLAGERPNGETQYF.

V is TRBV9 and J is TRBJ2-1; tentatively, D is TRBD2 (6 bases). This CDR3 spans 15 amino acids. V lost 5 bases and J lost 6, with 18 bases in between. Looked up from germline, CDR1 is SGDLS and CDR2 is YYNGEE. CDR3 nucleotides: TGTGCCAGCAGACCCCCCGGGACTGTCGGCAATGAGCAGTTCTTC. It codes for CASRPPGTVGNEQFF.

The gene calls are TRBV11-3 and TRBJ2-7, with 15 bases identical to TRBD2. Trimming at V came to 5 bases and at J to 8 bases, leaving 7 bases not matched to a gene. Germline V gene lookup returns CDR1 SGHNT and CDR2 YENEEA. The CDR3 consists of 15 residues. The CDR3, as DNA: TGTGCCAGCAGCCGCGGGGGACTAGCGGGGGGTAAGCAGTACTTC. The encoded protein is CASSRGGLAGGKQYF.

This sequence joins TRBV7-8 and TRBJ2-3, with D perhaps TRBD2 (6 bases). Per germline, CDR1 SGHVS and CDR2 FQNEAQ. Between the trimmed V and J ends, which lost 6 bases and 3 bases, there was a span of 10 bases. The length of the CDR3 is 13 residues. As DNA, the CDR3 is TGTGCCAGCAGTCTGGGGGGAACAGATACGCAGTATTTT. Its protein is CASSLGGTDTQYF.